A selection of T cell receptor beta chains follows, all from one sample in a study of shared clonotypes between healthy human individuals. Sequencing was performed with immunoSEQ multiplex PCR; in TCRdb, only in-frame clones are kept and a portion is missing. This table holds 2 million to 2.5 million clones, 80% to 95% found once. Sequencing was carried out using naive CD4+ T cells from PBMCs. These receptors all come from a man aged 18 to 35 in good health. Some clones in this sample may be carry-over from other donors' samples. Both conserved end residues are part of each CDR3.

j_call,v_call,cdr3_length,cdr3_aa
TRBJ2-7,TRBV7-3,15,CASSFGDRGSYEQYF
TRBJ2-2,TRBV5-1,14,CASSGSENTGELFF
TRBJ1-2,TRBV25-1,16,CASSEYTGRGNYGYTF
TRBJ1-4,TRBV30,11,CAWSVGGKLFF
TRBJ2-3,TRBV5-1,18,CASSLAVLAGGDTDTQYF
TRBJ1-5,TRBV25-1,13,CASSGTGNQPQHF
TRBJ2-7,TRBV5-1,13,CASSLEAGHEQYF
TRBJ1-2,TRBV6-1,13,CATTWGPNYGYTF
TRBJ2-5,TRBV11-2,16,CASSYLTGGAQETQYF
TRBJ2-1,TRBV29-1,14,CSVESWAREEGQFF
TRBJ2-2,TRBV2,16,CASSEITSGRTGELFF
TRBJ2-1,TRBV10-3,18,CAISEGGSGQISYNEQFF
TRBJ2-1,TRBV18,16,CASSLLGQGAYNEQFF
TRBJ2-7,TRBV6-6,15,CASSPSPGQPYEQYF
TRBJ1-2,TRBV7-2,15,CASSFANTRVYGYTF
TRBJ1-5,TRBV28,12,CASKLEGQPQHF
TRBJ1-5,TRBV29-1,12,CSATLGDQPQHF
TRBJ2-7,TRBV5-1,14,CASSLAASPYEQYF
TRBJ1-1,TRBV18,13,CASSPLPGPEAFF
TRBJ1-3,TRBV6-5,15,CASSRDRAPGNTIYF
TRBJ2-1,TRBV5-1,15,CASRGTSGRFDEQFF
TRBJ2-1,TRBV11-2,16,CASSSLAGDTYNEQFF
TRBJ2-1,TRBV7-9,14,CASSSGGPLLEQFF
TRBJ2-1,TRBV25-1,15,CASMGGGSLYNEQFF
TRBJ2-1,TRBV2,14,CASSEALRANEQFF
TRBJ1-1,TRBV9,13,CASSRGANTEAFF
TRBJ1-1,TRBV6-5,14,CASSYSSTGGRAFF
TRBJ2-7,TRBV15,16,CATSRDSAGSIYEQYF
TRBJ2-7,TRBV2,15,CASSNRLAGTYEQYF
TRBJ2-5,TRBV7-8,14,CASSLVRTGPTQYF
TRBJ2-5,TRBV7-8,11,CASIDQETQYF
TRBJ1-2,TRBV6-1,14,CASKRGRELYGYTF
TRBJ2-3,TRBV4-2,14,CASSQARSTDTQYF
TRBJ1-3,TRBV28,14,CASSFPGQGRTIYF
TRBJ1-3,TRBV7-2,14,CASSFSANGNTIYF
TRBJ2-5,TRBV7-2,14,CASSSGPAWETQYF
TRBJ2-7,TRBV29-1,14,CSGLSGISSYEQYF
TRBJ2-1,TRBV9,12,CASSGGVHEQFF
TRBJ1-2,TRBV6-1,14,CASSEYGSPYGYTF
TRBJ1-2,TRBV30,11,CAWSRQSGYTF
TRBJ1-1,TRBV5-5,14,CASSFQGRGTEAFF
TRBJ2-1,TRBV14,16,CASSRPGLAEDNEQFF
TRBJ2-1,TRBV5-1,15,CASSYRPGSYNEQFF
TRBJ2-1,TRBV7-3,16,CASSSPPGGGGNEQFF
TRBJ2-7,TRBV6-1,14,CASSADRQSYEQYF
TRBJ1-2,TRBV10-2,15,CASSESYSDNYGYTF
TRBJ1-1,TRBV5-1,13,CASSRTVGTEAFF
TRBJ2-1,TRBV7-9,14,CASSLLTGYNEQFF
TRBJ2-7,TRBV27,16,CASSPLFDRGSLEQYF
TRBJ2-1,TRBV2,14,CASQGQGRYNEQFF
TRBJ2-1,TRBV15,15,CATSRVGQVDNEQFF
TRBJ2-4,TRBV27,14,CASSSQSAKNIQYF
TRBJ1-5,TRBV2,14,CASSEGNSNQPQHF
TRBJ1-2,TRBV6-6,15,CASSPGTSGDYGYTF
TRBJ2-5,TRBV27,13,CASSLGARETQYF
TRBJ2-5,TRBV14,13,CASSQEGGQTQYF
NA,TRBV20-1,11,CSASLSHEQYF
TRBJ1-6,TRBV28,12,CASGGPISPLHF
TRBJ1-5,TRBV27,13,CASSLSEYQPQHF